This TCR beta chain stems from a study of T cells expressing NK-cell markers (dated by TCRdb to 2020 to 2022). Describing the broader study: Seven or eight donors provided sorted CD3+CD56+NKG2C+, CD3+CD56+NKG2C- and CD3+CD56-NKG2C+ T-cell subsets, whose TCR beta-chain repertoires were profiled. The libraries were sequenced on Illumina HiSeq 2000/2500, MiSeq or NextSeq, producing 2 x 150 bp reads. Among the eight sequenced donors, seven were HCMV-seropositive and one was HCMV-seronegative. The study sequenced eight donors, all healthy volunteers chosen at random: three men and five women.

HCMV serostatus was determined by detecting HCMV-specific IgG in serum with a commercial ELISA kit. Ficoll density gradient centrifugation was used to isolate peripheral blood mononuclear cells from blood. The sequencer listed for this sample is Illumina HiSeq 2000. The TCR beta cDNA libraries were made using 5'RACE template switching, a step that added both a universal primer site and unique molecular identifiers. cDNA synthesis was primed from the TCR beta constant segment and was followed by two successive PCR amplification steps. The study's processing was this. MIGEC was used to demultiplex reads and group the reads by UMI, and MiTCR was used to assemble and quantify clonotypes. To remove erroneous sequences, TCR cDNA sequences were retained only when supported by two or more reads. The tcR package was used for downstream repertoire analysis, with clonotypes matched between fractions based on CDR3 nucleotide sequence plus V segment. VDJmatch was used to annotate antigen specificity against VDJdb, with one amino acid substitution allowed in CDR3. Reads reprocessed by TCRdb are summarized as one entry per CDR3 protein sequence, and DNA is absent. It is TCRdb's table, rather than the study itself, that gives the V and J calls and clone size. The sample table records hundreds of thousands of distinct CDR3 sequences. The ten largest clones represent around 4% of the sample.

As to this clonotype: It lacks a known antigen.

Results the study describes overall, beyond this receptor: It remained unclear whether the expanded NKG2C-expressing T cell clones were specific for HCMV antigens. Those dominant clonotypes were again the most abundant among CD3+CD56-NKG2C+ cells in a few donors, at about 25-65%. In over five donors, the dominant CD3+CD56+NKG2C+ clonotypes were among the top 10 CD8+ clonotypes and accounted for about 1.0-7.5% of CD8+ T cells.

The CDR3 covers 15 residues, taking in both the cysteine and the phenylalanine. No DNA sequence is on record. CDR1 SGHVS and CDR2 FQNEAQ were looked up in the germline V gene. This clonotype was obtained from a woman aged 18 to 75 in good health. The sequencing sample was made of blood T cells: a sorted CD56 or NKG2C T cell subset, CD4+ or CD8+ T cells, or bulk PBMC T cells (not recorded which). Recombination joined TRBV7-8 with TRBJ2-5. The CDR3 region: CASSRNAADQETQYF.